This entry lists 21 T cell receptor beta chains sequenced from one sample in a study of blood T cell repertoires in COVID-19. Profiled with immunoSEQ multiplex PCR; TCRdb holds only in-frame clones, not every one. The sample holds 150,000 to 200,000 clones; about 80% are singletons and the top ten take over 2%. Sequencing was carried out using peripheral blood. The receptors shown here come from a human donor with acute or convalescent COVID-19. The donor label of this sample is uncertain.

The CDR3 DNA sequence: TGCGCCAGCAGCTTTGACTTAGCGGGAGGCACTTACAATGAGCAGTTCTTC. Encoded protein: CASSFDLAGGTYNEQFF. J is TRBJ2-1 and V is TRBV5-1; 10 positions match TRBD2. Germline trimming cut 2 bases from V and 4 bases from J; bases unmatched to any gene: 9. Germline V gives CDR1 SGHRS, CDR2 YFSETQ. The CDR3 consists of 17 residues.

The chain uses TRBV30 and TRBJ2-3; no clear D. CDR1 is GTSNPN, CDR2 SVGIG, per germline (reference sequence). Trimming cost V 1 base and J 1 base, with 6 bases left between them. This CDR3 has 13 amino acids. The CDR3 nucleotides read TGTGCCTGGAGTGCAACAGGCACAGATACGCAGTATTTT. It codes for CAWSATGTDTQYF.

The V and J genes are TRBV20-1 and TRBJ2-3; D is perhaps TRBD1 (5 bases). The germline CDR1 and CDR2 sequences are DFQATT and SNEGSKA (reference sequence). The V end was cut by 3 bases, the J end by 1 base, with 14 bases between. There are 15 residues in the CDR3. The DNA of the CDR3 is TGCAGTGCTAGTTGGTCGGACATCGGCACAGATACGCAGTATTTT. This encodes CSASWSDIGTDTQYF.

CDR3 bases: TGTGCCTGGAGGGATCCAGGGGGGAGAGGTTCACCCCTCCACTTT. Translating it yields CAWRDPGGRGSPLHF. The V and J genes are TRBV30 and TRBJ1-6; 7 bases match TRBD1. The CDR3 contains 15 residues. Germline values: CDR1 GTSNPN, CDR2 SVGIG (reference sequence). Unmatched junction bases numbered 11, after V lost 3 bases and J lost 9 bases.

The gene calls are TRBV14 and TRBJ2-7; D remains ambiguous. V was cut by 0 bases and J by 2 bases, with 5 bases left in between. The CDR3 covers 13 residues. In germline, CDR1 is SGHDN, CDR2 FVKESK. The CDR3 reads CASSQESAYEQYF. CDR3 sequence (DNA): TGTGCCAGCAGCCAAGAGTCAGCCTACGAGCAGTACTTC.

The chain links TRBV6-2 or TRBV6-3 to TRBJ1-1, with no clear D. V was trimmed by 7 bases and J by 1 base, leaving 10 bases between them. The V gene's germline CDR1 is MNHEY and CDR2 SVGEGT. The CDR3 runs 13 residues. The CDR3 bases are TGTGCCAGCACCCCAACACAGAACACTGAAGCTTTCTTT. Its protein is CASTPTQNTEAFF.

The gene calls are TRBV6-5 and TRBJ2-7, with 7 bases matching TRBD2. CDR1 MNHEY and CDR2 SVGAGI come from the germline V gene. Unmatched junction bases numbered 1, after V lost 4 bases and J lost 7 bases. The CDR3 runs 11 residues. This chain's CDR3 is CASSSGREQYF. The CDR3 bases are TGTGCCAGCAGTTCCGGGAGGGAGCAGTACTTC.

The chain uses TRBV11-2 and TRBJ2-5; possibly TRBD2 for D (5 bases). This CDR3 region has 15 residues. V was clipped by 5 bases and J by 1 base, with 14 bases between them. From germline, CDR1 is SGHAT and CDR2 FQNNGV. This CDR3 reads CASSPDPGSQETQYF. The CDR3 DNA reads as TGTGCCAGCAGCCCGGATCCGGGATCCCAAGAGACCCAGTACTTC.

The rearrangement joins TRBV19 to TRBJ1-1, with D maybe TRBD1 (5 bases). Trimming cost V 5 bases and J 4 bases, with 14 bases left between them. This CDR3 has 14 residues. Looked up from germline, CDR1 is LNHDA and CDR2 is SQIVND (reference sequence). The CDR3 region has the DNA TGTGCCAGTAGTCTAAGACAGCCTGTCACTGAAGCTTTCTTT. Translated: CASSLRQPVTEAFF. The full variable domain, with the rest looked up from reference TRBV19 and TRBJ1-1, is DGGITQSPKYLFRKEGQNVTLSCEQNLNHDAMYWYRQDPGQGLRLIYYSQIVNDFQKGDIAEGYSVSREKKESFPLTVTSAQKNPTAFYLCASSLRQPVTEAFFGQGTRLTVV.

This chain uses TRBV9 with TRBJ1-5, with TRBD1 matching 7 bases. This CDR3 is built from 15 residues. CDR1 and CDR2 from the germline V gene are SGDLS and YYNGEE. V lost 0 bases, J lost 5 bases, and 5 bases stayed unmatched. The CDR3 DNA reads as TGTGCCAGCAGCGTAGGGGTGACAGGGCATCAGCCCCAGCATTTT. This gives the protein CASSVGVTGHQPQHF.

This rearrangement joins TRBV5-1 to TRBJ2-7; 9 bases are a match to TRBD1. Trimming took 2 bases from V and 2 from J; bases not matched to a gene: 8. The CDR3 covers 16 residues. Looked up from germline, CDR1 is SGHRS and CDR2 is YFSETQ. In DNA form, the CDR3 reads TGCGCCAGCAGCTTAGACGGGACAGGGATTACCTACGAGCAGTACTTC. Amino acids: CASSLDGTGITYEQYF.

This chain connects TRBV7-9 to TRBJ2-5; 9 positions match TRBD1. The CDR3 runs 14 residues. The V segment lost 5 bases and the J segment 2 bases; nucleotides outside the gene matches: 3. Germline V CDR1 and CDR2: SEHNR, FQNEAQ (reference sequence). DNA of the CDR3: TGTGCCAGCAGCCTCGACAGGGGGCAAGAGACCCAGTACTTC. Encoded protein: CASSLDRGQETQYF. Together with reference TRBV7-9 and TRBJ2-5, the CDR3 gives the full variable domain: DTGVSQNPRHKITKRGQNVTFRCDPISEHNRLYWYRQTLGQGPEFLTYFQNEAQLEKSRLLSDRFSAERPKGSFSTLEIQRTEQGDSAMYLCASSLDRGQETQYFGPGTRLLVL.

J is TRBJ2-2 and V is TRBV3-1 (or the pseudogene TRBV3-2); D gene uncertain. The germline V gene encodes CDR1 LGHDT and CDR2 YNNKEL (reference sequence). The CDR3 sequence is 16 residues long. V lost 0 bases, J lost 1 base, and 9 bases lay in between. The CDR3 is CASSQDLDLNTGELFF. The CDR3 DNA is TGTGCCAGCAGCCAAGATCTAGACCTGAACACCGGGGAGCTGTTTTTT.

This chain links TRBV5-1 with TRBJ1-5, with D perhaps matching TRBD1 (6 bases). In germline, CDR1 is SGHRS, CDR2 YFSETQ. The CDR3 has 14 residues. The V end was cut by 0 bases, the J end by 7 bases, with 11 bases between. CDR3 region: CASSLGAGAQPQHF. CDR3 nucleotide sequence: TGCGCCAGCAGCTTGGGTGCGGGGGCCCAGCCCCAGCATTTT.

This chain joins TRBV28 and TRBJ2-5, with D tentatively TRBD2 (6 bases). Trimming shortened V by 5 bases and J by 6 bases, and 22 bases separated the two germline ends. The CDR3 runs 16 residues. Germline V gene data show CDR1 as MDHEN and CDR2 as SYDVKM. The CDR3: CASSTRPGLLSQTQYF. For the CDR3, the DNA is TGTGCCAGCAGTACCCGACCGGGACTCCTAAGTCAGACCCAGTACTTC.

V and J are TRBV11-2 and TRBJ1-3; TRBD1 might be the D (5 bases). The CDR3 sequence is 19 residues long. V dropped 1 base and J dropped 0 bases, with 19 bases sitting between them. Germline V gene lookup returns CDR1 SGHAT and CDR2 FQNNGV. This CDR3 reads CASSLAVGWPGVSGNTIYF. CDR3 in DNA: TGTGCCAGCAGCTTAGCCGTGGGGTGGCCGGGGGTCTCTGGAAACACCATATATTTT.

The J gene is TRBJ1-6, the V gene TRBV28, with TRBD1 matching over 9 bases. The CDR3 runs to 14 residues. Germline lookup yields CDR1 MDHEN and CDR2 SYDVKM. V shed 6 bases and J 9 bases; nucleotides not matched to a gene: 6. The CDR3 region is CASRGDRDISPLHF. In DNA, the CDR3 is TGTGCCAGCAGGGGGGACAGGGATATTTCACCCCTCCACTTT.

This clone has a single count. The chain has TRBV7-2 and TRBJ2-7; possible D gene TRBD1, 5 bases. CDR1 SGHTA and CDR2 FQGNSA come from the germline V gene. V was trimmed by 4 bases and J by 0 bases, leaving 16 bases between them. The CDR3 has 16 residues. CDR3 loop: CASSSSGHRTSYEQYF. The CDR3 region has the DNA TGTGCCAGCAGCTCCTCAGGGCACAGGACCTCCTACGAGCAGTACTTC.

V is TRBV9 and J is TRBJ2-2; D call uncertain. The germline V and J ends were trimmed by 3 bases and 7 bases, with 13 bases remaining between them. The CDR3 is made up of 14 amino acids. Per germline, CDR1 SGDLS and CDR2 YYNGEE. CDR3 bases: TGTGCCAGCAGCGCCTCGCCTGGAGACGGGGAGCTGTTTTTT. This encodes CASSASPGDGELFF.

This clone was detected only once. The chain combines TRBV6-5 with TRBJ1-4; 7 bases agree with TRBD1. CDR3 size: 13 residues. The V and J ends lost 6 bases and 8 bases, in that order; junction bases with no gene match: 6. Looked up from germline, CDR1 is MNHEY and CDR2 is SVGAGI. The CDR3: CASRLQGREKLFF. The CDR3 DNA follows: TGTGCCAGCAGGTTACAGGGGAGAGAAAAACTGTTTTTT.

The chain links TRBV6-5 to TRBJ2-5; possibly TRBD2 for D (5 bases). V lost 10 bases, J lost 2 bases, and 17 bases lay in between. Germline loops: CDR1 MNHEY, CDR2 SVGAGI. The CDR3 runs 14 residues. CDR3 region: CATSLASGQETQYF. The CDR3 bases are TGTGCCACGAGTTTAGCCTCGGGGCAAGAGACCCAGTACTTC.